One and the same sample provided the 17 T cell receptor beta chains below, sequenced in a study of glioma-infiltrating T cells. Amplification of TCR alpha and beta CDR3 regions from RNA used iRepertoire nested multiplex PCR. TCRdb re-called the multiplex PCR reads with MiXCR, one entry per CDR3 protein. Among over 90,000 distinct CDR3 sequences, about 30% were seen once, and the ten largest hold approximately 43%. The source material was glioma tissue, nonneoplastic brain tissue, or PBMCs (not recorded which). The receptor set was obtained from a human donor with low-grade glioma or glioblastoma, undergoing nonglioma brain surgery, or in good health (not recorded which).

In its sample, this clonotype was seen a few times. The chain carries TRBV18 and TRBJ2-5; D possibly corresponds to TRBD1 (6 bases). Per germline, CDR1 KGHSH and CDR2 LQKENI. The CDR3 is 16 amino acids. V was cut by 3 bases and J by 1 base, with 15 bases left in between. In DNA, the CDR3 is TGTGCCAGCTCACCGACAGGCCCACCACCCCAAGAGACCCAGTACTTC. Protein: CASSPTGPPPQETQYF.

J is TRBJ2-3 and V is TRBV5-1; 8 bases line up with TRBD2. This CDR3 contains 15 residues. The junction had 6 bases not matched to a gene; V was cut back by 0 bases and J by 6 bases. The germline CDR1 and CDR2 sequences are SGHRS and YFSETQ. CDR3 sequence: CASSLEVRGEDTQYF. DNA for the CDR3: TGCGCCAGCAGCTTGGAAGTGCGGGGGGAGGATACGCAGTATTTT.

This clonotype has a count of ten or more. This chain uses TRBV7-2 with TRBJ2-5; no clear D. The CDR3 has 13 amino acids. V was pared by 3 bases and J by 5 bases, with 10 bases between. CDR1 SGHTA and CDR2 FQGNSA come from the germline V gene. CDR3 in amino acids: CASSFPPTETQYF. The CDR3 DNA reads TGTGCCAGCAGCTTTCCCCCGACGGAGACCCAGTACTTC.

In its sample, this clonotype was seen many times. The V call is TRBV20-1, the J call TRBJ2-3; D is tentatively TRBD1 or TRBD2 (5 bases each). The V and J ends lost 3 bases and 2 bases respectively, with 12 bases between them. CDR3 size: 14 residues. Germline V gene lookup returns CDR1 DFQATT and CDR2 SNEGSKA (reference sequence). CDR3 sequence reads: CSARGVANTDTQYF. The CDR3 DNA follows: TGCAGTGCTAGGGGGGTAGCCAACACAGATACGCAGTATTTT.

As to this clonotype: Since a much larger clone is just one base distant, this may be a read error. The CDR3 spells CASTPPGRNTEAFF. CDR3 nucleotide sequence: TGTGCCAGCACACCACCGGGCAGGAACACTGAAGCTTTCTTT. The V call is TRBV18, the J call TRBJ1-1; D is uncertain. The germline gives CDR1 KGHSH, CDR2 LQKENI. The CDR3 totals 14 residues.

This clonotype appeared many times. The gene calls are TRBV12-3 or TRBV12-4 and TRBJ2-3; tentative D call: TRBD2 (5 bases). CDR3 length: 14 residues. Trimming took 5 bases from V and 1 from J, leaving 10 bases between them. CDR3 protein: CASSVEARTDTQYF. Here the CDR3 DNA reads TGTGCCAGCAGTGTGGAGGCCCGCACAGATACGCAGTATTTT.

This clonotype has only a few counts. The V and J genes are TRBV14 and TRBJ2-7; D is unclear. Trimming cost V 2 bases and J 9 bases, with 8 bases left between them. The CDR3 consists of 11 residues. Per germline, CDR1 SGHDN and CDR2 FVKESK. CDR3: CASSQKKAQYF. DNA of the CDR3: TGTGCCAGCAGCCAAAAAAAGGCGCAGTACTTC.

This chain connects TRBV20-1 to TRBJ2-5, with 12 positions matching TRBD2. The CDR3 sequence is 15 residues long. Germline trimming cut 5 bases from V and 4 bases from J; bases unmatched to any gene: 8. Germline V gene sequence: CDR1 DFQATT, CDR2 SNEGSKA (reference sequence). CDR3 sequence (DNA): TGCAGTGCTTCTAGCGGGGGGGCTTTCCGAGAGACCCAGTACTTC. The encoded protein is CSASSGGAFRETQYF.

This clonotype was recorded at least ten times. This sequence joins TRBV28 and TRBJ1-1; no reliable D call. This CDR3 contains 12 residues. V was clipped by 6 bases and J by 1 base, with 6 bases between them. Germline assignment: CDR1 MDHEN and CDR2 SYDVKM. The CDR3 sequence is CASSSSNTEAFF. The CDR3 region has the DNA TGTGCCAGCAGCTCCTCGAACACTGAAGCTTTCTTT.

This clonotype has a count of ten or more. This sequence joins TRBV6-1 and TRBJ2-3; 10 nucleotides agree with TRBD2. Losses at the gene ends were 7 bases for V and 5 bases for J; bases not matched to a gene: 9. The CDR3 is 15 residues long. Germline CDR1 MNHNS, CDR2 SASEGT. Written as DNA, the CDR3 is TGTGCCAGCACCCAGCGGGGGGGCCCGGTAGATACGCAGTATTTT. Its translation: CASTQRGGPVDTQYF.

V usage is TRBV29-1 and J usage is TRBJ2-7; D is unresolved. Germline V gene data show CDR1 as SQVTM and CDR2 as ANQGSEA. CDR3 length: 12 residues. V dropped 3 bases and J dropped 0 bases, with 6 bases sitting between them. This CDR3 reads CSVEPSSYEQYF. The CDR3 coding sequence is TGCAGCGTTGAGCCTAGCTCCTACGAGCAGTACTTC.

This rearrangement joins TRBV11-1 to TRBJ2-1; D uncertain. The germline gives CDR1 SGHAT, CDR2 FQDESV (reference sequence). This CDR3 region has 14 residues. V was trimmed by 5 bases and J by 5 bases, leaving 13 bases between them. The CDR3 nucleotides read TGTGCCAGCAGCCCAGGTCCCGGAAACAATGAGCAGTTCTTC. It translates to CASSPGPGNNEQFF.

The gene calls are TRBV19 and TRBJ1-5; D uncertain. Per germline, CDR1 LNHDA and CDR2 SQIVND (reference sequence). Deletions cut 5 bases from V and 2 bases from J, with 10 bases between. The CDR3 extends over 14 amino acids. The CDR3 nucleotides are TGTGCCAGTAGTCTCCTGTCGGGCAATCAGCCCCAGCATTTT. It codes for CASSLLSGNQPQHF.

This clonotype was picked up a small number of times. The chain uses TRBV12-3 or TRBV12-4 and TRBJ2-7; D remains ambiguous. The CDR3 consists of 11 residues. The V and J ends lost 5 bases and 9 bases respectively, with 11 bases between them. DNA for the CDR3: TGTGCCAGCAGTCTAAGCGACCGGCAGTACTTC. Translating it yields CASSLSDRQYF.

This clonotype was counted many times. This chain's CDR3 is CSASEDSNQPQHF. In DNA form, the CDR3 reads TGCAGTGCTTCTGAAGATAGCAATCAGCCCCAGCATTTT. The V call is TRBV20-1, the J call TRBJ1-5; unclear D gene. The V gene's germline CDR1 is DFQATT and CDR2 SNEGSKA (reference sequence). CDR3 length: 13 residues. Deletions cut 5 bases from V and 0 bases from J, with 8 bases between.

The table lists this clonotype with many counts. The chain is built from TRBV28 and TRBJ1-2; D is perhaps TRBD1 (6 bases). V lost 5 bases, J lost 8 bases, and 24 bases lay in between. CDR3 size: 16 residues. Germline loops: CDR1 MDHEN, CDR2 SYDVKM. In DNA form, the CDR3 reads TGTGCCAGCAGTCCCCCGCCAGGACAGCCCCGGAGGGGCTACACCTTC. Protein product: CASSPPPGQPRRGYTF.

This clonotype came up a few times. The V gene is TRBV19, the J gene TRBJ1-1; D is uncertain. CDR1 LNHDA and CDR2 SQIVND come from the germline V gene (reference sequence). CDR3 length: 13 amino acids. Trimming took off 5 bases at V and 2 bases at J, with 9 bases between the two ends. The CDR3 sequence: CASSEQRNTEAFF. DNA for the CDR3: TGTGCCAGTAGTGAACAGCGAAACACTGAAGCTTTCTTT. Combining the CDR3 with reference TRBV19 and TRBJ1-1 gives the whole variable domain DGGITQSPKYLFRKEGQNVTLSCEQNLNHDAMYWYRQDPGQGLRLIYYSQIVNDFQKGDIAEGYSVSREKKESFPLTVTSAQKNPTAFYLCASSEQRNTEAFFGQGTRLTVV.